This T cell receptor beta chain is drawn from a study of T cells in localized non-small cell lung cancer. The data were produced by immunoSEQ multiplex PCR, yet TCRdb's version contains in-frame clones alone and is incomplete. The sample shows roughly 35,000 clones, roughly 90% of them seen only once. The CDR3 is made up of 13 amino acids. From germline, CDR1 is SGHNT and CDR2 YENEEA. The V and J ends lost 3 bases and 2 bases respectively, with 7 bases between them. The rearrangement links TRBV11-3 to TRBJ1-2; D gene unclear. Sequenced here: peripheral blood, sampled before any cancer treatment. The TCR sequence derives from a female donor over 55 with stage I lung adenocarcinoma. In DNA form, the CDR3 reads TGTGCCAGCAGCTTTAGGCAGAACTATGGCTACACCTTC. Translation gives CASSFRQNYGYTF.